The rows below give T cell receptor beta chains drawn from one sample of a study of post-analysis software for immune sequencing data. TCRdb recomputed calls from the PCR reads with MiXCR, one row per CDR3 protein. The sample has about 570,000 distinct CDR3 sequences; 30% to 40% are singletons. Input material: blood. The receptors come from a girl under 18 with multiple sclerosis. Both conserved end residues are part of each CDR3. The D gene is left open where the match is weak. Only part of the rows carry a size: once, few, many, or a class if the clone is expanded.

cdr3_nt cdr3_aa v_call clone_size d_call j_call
TGTGCCAGCAGCCAGCACTTCGGGGCCAGGAACAATGAGCAGTTCTTC CASSQHFGARNNEQFF TRBV12-3/TRBV12-4 . . TRBJ2-1
TGCAGCGCCCGACAGGGACCAGATACGCAGTATTTT CSARQGPDTQYF TRBV29-1 many TRBD1 TRBJ2-3
TGCGCCAGCAGCTTGGAGGGGTCAGTGTACAATGAGCAGTTCTTC CASSLEGSVYNEQFF TRBV5-1 few . TRBJ2-1
TGTGCCACCAGTGATTTGCTTGGGCAACTCCCTATGAAGAATACGCAGTATTTT CATSDLLGQLPMKNTQYF TRBV24-1 . . TRBJ2-3
TGTGCCAGCAGACTCGAAGACAGGGGAGGAAATGAGCAGTTCTTC CASRLEDRGGNEQFF TRBV12-3/TRBV12-4 . TRBD1 TRBJ2-1
TGCGCCAGCAGCTTGGCGACGGGGGGGGTCACAGATACGCAGTATTTT CASSLATGGVTDTQYF TRBV5-1 . TRBD2 TRBJ2-3
TGTGCCAGCAGCTTAGATCAAGGGGACGAGCAGTACTTC CASSLDQGDEQYF TRBV11-2 few . TRBJ2-7
TGTGCCAGCAGCGTAGGTGGGACCGGGGGCATTGGAAAACTGTTTTTT CASSVGGTGGIGKLFF TRBV9 . . TRBJ1-4
TGTGCCAGCAGTTTGGGACGGTTTTACAATGAGCAGTTCTTC CASSLGRFYNEQFF TRBV27 . . TRBJ2-1
TGCAGCGTCGTGGGGCCCCGGGGGATGGCAGATACGCAGTATTTT CSVVGPRGMADTQYF TRBV29-1 . . TRBJ2-3
TGTGCCAGCAGCCGCCCGACCCCCCGGCAGTTCTTC CASSRPTPRQFF TRBV7-2 few . TRBJ2-1
TGCGCCAGCAGCTTGGCGTGCGGGATCCGGCCAGATACGCAGTATTTT CASSLACGIRPDTQYF TRBV5-1 once . TRBJ2-3
TGTGCCAGCGGTCCCTCATCCGATACGCAGTATTTT CASGPSSDTQYF TRBV7-2 . . TRBJ2-3
TGCGCCAGCAGCGGGGGGACAGGAGACAGTGAGACCCAGTACTTC CASSGGTGDSETQYF TRBV5-1 . TRBD1 TRBJ2-5
TGTGCCAGCAGCTCGGACGGGGCTAGCACAGATACGCAGTATTTT CASSSDGASTDTQYF TRBV13 . . TRBJ2-3
TGTGCCACCAGCAGGGAGGCAGGGGTCAATCAGCCCCAGCATTTT CATSREAGVNQPQHF TRBV15 few . TRBJ1-5